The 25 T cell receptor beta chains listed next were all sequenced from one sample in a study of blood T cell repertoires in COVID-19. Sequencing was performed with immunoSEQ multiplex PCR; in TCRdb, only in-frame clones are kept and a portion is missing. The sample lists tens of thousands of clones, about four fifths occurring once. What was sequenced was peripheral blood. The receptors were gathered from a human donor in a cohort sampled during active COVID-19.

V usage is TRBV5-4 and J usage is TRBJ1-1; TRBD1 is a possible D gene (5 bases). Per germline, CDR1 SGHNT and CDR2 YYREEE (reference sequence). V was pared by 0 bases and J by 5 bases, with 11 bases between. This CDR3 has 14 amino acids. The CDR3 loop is CASSLVGVQTEAFF. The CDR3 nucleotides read TGTGCCAGCAGCTTGGTAGGGGTACAAACTGAAGCTTTCTTT.

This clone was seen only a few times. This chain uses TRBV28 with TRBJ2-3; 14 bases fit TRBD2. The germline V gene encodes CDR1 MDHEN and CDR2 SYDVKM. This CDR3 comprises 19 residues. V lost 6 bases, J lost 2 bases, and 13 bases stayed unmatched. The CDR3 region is CASSPQGLAGVLHTDTQYF. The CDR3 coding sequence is TGTGCCAGCAGCCCACAGGGACTAGCGGGGGTCCTCCACACAGATACGCAGTATTTT.

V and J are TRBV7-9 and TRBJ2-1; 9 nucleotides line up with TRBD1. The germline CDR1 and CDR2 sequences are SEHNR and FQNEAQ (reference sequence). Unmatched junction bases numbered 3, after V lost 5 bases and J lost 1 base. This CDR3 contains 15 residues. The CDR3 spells CASSADRGSYNEQFF. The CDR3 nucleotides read TGTGCCAGCAGCGCCGACAGGGGGTCCTACAATGAGCAGTTCTTC.

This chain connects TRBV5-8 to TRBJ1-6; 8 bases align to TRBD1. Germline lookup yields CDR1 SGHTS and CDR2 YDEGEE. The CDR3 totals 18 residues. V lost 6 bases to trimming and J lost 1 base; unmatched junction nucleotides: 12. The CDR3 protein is CASNDRGWRSSYNSPLHF. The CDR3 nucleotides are TGTGCCAGCAACGACAGGGGATGGAGGAGTTCCTATAATTCACCCCTCCACTTT.

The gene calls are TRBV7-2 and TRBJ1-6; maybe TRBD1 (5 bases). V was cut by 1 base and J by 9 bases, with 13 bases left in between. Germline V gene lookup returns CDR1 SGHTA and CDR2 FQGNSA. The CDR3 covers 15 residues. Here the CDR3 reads CASSLVAGTSSPLHF. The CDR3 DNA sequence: TGTGCCAGCAGCTTAGTAGCAGGGACTTCTTCACCCCTCCACTTT.

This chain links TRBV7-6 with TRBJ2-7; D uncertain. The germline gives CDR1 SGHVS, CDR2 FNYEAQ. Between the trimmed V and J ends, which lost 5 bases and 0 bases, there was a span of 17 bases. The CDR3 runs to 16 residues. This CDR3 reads CASSPVPRRSSYEQYF. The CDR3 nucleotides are TGTGCCAGCAGCCCCGTCCCCAGGCGCAGCTCCTACGAGCAGTACTTC.

This CDR3 is CASSQNGLAGDEQFF. The CDR3 coding sequence is TGTGCCAGCAGTCAGAACGGACTAGCGGGGGATGAGCAGTTCTTC. The gene calls are TRBV2 and TRBJ2-1, with TRBD2 matching over 13 bases. V lost 5 bases, J lost 8 bases, and 6 bases stayed unmatched. CDR3 length: 15 residues. Germline V gene sequence: CDR1 SNHLY, CDR2 FYNNEI.

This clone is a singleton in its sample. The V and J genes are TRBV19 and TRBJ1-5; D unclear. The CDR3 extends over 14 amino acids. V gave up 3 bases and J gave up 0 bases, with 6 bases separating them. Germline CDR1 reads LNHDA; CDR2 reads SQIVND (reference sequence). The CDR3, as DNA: TGTGCCAGTAGTATCAGTAATAGCAATCAGCCCCAGCATTTT. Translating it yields CASSISNSNQPQHF.

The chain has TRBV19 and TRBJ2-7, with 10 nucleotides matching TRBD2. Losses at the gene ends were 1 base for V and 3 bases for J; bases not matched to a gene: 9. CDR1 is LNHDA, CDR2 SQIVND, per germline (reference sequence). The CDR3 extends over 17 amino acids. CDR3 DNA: TGTGCCAGTAGTATAGGGTTTGCGCGGACTAGCGGCTACGAGCAGTACTTC. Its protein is CASSIGFARTSGYEQYF.

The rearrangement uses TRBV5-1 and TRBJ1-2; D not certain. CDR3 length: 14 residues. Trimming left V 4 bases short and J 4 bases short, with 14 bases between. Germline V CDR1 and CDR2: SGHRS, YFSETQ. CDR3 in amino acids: CASSTTGSTYGYTF. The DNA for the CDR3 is TGCGCCAGCAGCACGACCGGGTCAACCTATGGCTACACCTTC.

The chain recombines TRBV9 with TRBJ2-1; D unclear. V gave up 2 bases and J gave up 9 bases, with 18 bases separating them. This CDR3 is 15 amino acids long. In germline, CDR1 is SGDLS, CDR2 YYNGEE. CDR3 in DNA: TGTGCCAGCAGCGTCCTAAGTAGTACGGGTGGTGAGCAGTTCTTC. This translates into CASSVLSSTGGEQFF.

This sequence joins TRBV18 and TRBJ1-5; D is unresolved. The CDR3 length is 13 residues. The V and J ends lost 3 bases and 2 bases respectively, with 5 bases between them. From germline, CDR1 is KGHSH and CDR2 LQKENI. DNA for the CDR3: TGTGCCAGCTCACCGAGCGGCAATCAGCCCCAGCATTTT. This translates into CASSPSGNQPQHF.

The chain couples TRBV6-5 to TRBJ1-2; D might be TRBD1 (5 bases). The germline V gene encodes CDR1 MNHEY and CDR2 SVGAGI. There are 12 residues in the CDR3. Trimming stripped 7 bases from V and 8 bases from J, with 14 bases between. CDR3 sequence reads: CASTTRAGGYTF. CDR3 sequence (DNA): TGTGCCAGCACAACCAGGGCAGGGGGCTACACCTTC.

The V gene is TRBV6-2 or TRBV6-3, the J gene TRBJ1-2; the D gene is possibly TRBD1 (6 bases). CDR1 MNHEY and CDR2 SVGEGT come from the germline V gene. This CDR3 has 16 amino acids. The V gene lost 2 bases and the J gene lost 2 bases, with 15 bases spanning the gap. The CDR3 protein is CASSYPPGGLNYGYTF. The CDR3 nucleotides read TGTGCCAGCAGTTACCCCCCGGGGGGCCTGAACTATGGCTACACCTTC.

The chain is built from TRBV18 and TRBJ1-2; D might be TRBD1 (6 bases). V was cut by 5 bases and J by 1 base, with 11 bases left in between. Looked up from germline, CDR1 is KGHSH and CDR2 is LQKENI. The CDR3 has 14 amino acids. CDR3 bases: TGTGCCAGCTCAGATGGACAGCTTAACTATGGCTACACCTTC. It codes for CASSDGQLNYGYTF. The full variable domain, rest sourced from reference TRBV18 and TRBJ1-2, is NAGVMQNPRHLVRRRGQEARLRCSPMKGHSHVYWYRQLPEEGLKFMVYLQKENIIDESGMPKERFSAEFPKEGPSILRIQQVVRGDSAAYFCASSDGQLNYGYTFGSGTRLTVV.

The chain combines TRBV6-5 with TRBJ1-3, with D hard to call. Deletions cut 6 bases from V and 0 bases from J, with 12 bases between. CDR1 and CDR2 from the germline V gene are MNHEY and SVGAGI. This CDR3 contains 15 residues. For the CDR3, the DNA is TGTGCCAGCAGACTATTCAGTGGCTCTGGAAACACCATATATTTT. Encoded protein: CASRLFSGSGNTIYF.

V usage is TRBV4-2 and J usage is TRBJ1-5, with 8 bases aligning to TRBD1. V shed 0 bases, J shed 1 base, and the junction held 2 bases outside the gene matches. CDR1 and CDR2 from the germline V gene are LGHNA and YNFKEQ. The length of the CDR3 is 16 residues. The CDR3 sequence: CASSQENRGSNQPQHF. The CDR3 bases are TGTGCCAGCAGCCAAGAAAACAGGGGGAGCAATCAGCCCCAGCATTTT.

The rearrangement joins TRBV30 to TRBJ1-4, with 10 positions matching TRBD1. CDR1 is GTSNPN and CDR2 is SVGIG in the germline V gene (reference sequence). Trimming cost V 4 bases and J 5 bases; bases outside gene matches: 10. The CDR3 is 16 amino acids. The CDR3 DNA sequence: TGTGCCTGGACAAGAAAAGGGGGACAGGGGAATGAAAAACTGTTTTTT. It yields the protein CAWTRKGGQGNEKLFF.

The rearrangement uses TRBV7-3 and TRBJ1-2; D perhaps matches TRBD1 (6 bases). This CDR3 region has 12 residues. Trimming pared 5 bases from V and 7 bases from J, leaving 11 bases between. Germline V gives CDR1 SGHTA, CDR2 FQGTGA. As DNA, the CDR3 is TGTGCCAGCAGCCTACAGGGTGGTGGCTACACCTTC. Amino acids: CASSLQGGGYTF.

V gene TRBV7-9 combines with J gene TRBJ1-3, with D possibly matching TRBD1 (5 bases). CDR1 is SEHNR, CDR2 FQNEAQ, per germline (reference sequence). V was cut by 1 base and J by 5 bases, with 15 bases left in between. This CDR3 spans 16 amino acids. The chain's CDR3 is CASSLVASGYRNTIYF. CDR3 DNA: TGTGCCAGCAGCTTAGTGGCGTCAGGGTATAGAAACACCATATATTTT.

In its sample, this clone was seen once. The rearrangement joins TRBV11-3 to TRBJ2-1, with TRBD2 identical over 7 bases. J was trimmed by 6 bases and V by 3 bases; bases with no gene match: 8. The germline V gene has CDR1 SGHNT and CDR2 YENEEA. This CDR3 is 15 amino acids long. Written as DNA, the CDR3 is TGTGCCAGCAGCTTTCTGAGACTAGCTTTCAATGAGCAGTTCTTC. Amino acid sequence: CASSFLRLAFNEQFF.

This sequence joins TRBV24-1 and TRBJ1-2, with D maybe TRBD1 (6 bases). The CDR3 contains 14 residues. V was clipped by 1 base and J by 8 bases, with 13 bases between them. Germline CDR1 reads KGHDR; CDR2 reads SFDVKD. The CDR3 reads CATSDFRGARGYTF. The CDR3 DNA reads TGTGCCACCAGTGATTTCCGGGGGGCGAGGGGCTACACCTTC.

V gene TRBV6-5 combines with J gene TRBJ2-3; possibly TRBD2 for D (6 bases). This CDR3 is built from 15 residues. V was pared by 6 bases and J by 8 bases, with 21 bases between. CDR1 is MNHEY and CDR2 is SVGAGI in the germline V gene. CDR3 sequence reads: CASRNGLTAGGTQYF. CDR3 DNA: TGTGCCAGCAGGAACGGACTAACGGCGGGTGGTACGCAGTATTTT.

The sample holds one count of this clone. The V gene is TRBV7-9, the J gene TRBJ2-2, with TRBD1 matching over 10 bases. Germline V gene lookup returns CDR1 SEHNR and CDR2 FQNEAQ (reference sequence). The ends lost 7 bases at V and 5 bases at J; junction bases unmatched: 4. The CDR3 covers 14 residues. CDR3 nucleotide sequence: TGTGCCAGCACCAGGACAGGGGGGACCGGGGAGCTGTTTTTT. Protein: CASTRTGGTGELFF.

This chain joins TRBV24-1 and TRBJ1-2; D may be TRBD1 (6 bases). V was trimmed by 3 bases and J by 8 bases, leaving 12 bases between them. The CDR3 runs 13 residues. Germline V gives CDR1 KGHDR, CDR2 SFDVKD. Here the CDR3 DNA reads TGTGCCACCAGTGATCCAGGGGTCCCGGGCTACACCTTC. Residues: CATSDPGVPGYTF.